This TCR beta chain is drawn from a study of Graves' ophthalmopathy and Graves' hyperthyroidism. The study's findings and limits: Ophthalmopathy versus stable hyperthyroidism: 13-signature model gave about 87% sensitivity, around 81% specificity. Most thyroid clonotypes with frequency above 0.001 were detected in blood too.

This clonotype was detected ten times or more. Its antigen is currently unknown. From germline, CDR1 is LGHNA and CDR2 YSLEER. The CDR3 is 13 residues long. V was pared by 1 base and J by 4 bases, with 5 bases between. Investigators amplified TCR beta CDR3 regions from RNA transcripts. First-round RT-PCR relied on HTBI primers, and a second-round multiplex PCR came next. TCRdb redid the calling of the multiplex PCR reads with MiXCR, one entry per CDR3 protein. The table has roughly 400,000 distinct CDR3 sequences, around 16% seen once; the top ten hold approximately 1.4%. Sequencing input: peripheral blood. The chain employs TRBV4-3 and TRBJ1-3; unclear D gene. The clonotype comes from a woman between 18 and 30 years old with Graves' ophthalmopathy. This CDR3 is CASSQGPGNTIYF. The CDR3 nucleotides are TGCGCCAGCAGCCAAGGACCGGGAAACACCATATATTTT.